The sequence of this TCR beta chain was determined in a study of radiation and T cells in renal cell carcinoma. Study results and caveats: Only small tumor regions of about 1.1 g were sampled.

J gave up 4 bases and V 2 bases, and 6 bases lay outside the gene matches. Germline V lookup: CDR1 MNHEY, CDR2 SVGAGI. CDR3 length: 15 amino acids. This clone was recorded a few times. The antigen is undetermined. The table came from immunoSEQ multiplex PCR; TCRdb's copy has only in-frame clones and leaves some out. The sample holds 15,000 to 20,000 clones, under 70% seen once. The treatment: treatment-naive control, cytoreductive nephrectomy. Control tumors came from treatment-naive patients without prior radiation. J is TRBJ2-7 and V is TRBV6-5; 9 nucleotides agree with TRBD1. Specimen: tumor tissue, collected from a patient whose treatment was nephrectomy without radiotherapy. The sequence came from a man aged 40-49 years with renal cell carcinoma. CDR3 protein: CASSYGDRAGYEQYF. Here the CDR3 DNA reads TGTGCCAGCAGTTACGGGGACAGGGCGGGTTACGAGCAGTACTTC.